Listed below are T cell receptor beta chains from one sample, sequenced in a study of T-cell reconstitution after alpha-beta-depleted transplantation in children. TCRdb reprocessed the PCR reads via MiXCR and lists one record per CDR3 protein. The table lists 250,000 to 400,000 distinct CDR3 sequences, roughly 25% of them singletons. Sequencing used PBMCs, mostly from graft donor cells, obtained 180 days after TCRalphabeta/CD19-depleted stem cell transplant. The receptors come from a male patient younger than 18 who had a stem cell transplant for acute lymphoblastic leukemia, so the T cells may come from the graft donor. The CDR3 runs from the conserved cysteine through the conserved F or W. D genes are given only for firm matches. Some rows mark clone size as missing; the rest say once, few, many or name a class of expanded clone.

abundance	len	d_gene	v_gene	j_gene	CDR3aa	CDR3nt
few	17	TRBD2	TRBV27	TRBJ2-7	CASSPTTSSGGSYEQYF	TGTGCCAGCAGTCCCACCACCTCTAGCGGGGGCTCCTACGAGCAGTACTTC
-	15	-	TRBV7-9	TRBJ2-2	CASSLNPLDTGELFF	TGTGCCAGCAGCTTAAATCCTCTTGATACCGGGGAGCTGTTTTTT
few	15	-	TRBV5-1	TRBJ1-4	CASSHSYATNEKLFF	TGCGCCAGCAGCCACAGTTACGCAACTAATGAAAAACTGTTTTTT
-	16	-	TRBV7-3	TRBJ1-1	CASSFTPDSVDTEAFF	TGTGCCAGCAGTTTTACCCCGGACAGCGTGGACACTGAAGCTTTCTTT
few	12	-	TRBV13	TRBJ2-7	CASSLGIYEQYF	TGTGCCAGCAGCTTAGGGATATACGAGCAGTACTTC
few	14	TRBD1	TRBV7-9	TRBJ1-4	CASTSDRRSEKLFF	TGTGCCAGCACCTCGGACAGGCGGTCTGAAAAACTGTTTTTT
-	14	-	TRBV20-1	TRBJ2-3	CSAEGPSGTDTQYF	TGCAGTGCCGAAGGGCCTAGCGGCACAGATACGCAGTATTTT
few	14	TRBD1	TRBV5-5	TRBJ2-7	CASSQTGVNYEQYF	TGTGCCAGCAGCCAAACAGGGGTGAACTACGAGCAGTACTTC
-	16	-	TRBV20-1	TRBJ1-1	CSARDPVRGLNTEAFF	TGCAGTGCTAGAGATCCCGTACGGGGGTTGAACACTGAAGCTTTCTTT
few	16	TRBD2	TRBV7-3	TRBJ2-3	CASSFRAGDPPDTQYF	TGTGCCAGCAGCTTCAGGGCGGGAGATCCCCCAGATACGCAGTATTTT
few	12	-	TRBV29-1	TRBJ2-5	CSAGHIGETQYF	TGCAGCGCTGGACATATAGGCGAGACCCAGTACTTC
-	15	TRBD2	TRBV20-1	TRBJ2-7	CSARDPAGGSYEQYF	TGCAGTGCTAGAGATCCAGCGGGAGGTTCCTACGAGCAGTACTTC
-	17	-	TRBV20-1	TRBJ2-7	CCARPFPPTGNVYEQYF	TGCTGTGCTAGACCGTTCCCCCCGACAGGAAATGTCTACGAGCAGTACTTC
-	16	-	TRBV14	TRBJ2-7	CASSLAGYDVRFEQYF	TGTGCCAGCAGCCTAGCCGGGTACGACGTCCGTTTCGAGCAGTACTTC
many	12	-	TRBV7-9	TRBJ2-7	CASSPAGYEQYF	TGTGCCAGCTCACCTGCAGGTTACGAGCAGTACTTC
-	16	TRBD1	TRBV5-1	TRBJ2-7	CASSLATGTGTYEQYF	TGCGCCAGCAGCTTGGCCACAGGGACAGGGACCTACGAGCAGTACTTC
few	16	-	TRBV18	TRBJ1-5	CASSPTELHSNQPQHF	TGTGCCAGCTCACCAACAGAACTCCATAGCAATCAGCCCCAGCATTTT
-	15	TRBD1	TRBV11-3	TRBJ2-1	CASSLGSGGGNEQFF	TGTGCCAGCAGCTTAGGTTCAGGGGGCGGGAATGAGCAGTTCTTC
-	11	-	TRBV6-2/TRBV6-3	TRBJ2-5	CASTHAETQYF	TGTGCCAGCACCCACGCGGAGACCCAGTACTTC
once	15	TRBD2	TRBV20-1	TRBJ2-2	CSARRLAPNTGELFF	TGCAGTGCAAGGAGACTAGCCCCGAACACCGGGGAGCTGTTTTTT
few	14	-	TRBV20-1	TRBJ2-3	CSAKPSGSTDTQYF	TGCAGTGCTAAACCCAGCGGTAGCACAGATACGCAGTATTTT
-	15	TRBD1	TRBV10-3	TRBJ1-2	CAINAGQGLPYGYTF	TGTGCCATCAATGCTGGACAGGGATTACCTTATGGCTACACCTTC
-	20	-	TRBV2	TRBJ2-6	CASSDEGMGWDPSGANVLTF	TGTGCCAGCAGTGATGAGGGGATGGGTTGGGACCCCTCTGGGGCCAACGTCCTGACTTTC
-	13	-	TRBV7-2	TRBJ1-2	CASSLLSRYGYTF	TGTGCCAGCAGCCTTCTTTCCCGCTATGGCTACACCTTC
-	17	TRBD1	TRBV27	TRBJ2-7	CASSLIAGTGSTYEQYF	TGTGCCAGCAGTTTAATCGCCGGGACAGGGTCTACCTACGAGCAGTACTTC
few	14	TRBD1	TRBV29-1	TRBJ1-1	CSVNRGFMNTEAFF	TGCAGCGTTAACAGGGGATTCATGAACACTGAAGCTTTCTTT
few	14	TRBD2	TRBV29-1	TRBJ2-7	CSVLAGGPRYEQYF	TGCAGCGTTTTAGCGGGAGGGCCCCGCTACGAGCAGTACTTC
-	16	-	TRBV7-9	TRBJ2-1	CASSFPDNSGYNEQFF	TGTGCCAGCAGCTTTCCGGACAATTCGGGTTACAATGAGCAGTTCTTC
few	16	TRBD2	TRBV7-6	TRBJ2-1	CASSLVAGVLGNEQFF	TGTGCCAGCAGCTTAGTAGCGGGAGTCTTGGGGAATGAGCAGTTCTTC
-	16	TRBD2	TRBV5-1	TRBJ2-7	CASSPLAGGSSYEQYF	TGCGCCAGCAGTCCATTAGCGGGAGGGAGCTCCTACGAGCAGTACTTC
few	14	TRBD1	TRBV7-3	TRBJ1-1	CASSRLAGGSEAFF	TGTGCCAGCAGCCGACTCGCAGGGGGCTCTGAAGCTTTCTTT
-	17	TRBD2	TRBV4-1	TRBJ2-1	CASSLVWTSGSYNEQFF	TGCGCCAGCAGCCTCGTCTGGACTAGCGGGTCATACAATGAGCAGTTCTTC
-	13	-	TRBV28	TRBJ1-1	CASIYRVNTEAFF	TGTGCCAGCATCTACAGGGTAAACACTGAAGCTTTCTTT
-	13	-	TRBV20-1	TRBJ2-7	CSARDLGSDEQYF	TGCAGTGCTAGAGATTTGGGGAGCGACGAGCAGTACTTC
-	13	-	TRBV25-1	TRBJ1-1	CASSEPGAAEAFF	TGTGCCAGCAGTGAACCAGGGGCGGCTGAAGCTTTCTTT
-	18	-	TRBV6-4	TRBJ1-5	CASSDLRDPRKDNQPQHF	TGTGCCAGCAGTGACTTACGGGACCCACGGAAAGACAATCAGCCCCAGCATTTT
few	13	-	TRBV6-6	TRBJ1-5	CASSYLGDQPQHF	TGTGCCAGCAGTTACCTTGGGGACCAGCCCCAGCATTTT
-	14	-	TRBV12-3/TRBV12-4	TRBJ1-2	CASSLVAGGNGYTF	TGTGCCAGCAGTTTAGTGGCGGGAGGGAATGGCTACACCTTC
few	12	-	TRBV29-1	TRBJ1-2	CSVGGAALGYTF	TGCAGCGTTGGGGGGGCGGCGCTTGGCTACACCTTC
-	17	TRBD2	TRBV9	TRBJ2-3	CASSVSPRAGSPDTQYF	TGTGCCAGCAGCGTCAGCCCGCGAGCGGGATCCCCAGATACGCAGTATTTT
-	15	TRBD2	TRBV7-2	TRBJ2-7	CASSFTSGPSYEQYF	TGTGCCAGCAGCTTTACTAGCGGGCCCTCCTACGAGCAGTACTTC
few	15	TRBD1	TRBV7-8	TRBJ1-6	CASSFGTGPNSPLHF	TGTGCCAGCAGCTTTGGGACAGGGCCTAATTCACCCCTCCACTTT
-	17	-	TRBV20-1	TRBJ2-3	CSARGGREIWSTDTQYF	TGCAGTGCTAGGGGTGGCCGGGAGATATGGAGCACAGATACGCAGTATTTT
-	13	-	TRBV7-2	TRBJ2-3	CASSLARPLEGYF	TGTGCCAGCAGCTTAGCCCGACCCCTTGAGGGGTATTTT
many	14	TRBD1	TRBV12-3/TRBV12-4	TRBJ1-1	CASTRQGTDTEAFF	TGTGCCAGCACCCGACAGGGGACGGACACTGAAGCTTTCTTT
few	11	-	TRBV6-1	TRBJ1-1	CASWRYSEAFF	TGTGCCAGCTGGCGGTATTCCGAAGCTTTCTTT
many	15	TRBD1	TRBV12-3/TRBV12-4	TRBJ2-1	CASSLRTGEGNEQFF	TGTGCCAGCAGTTTGCGGACAGGGGAGGGCAATGAGCAGTTCTTC
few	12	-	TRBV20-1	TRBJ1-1	CSARRGSTEAFF	TGCAGTGCTAGACGTGGGTCTACTGAAGCTTTCTTT
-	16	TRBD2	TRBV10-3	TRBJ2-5	CAISHGLAGGGETQYF	TGTGCCATCAGCCATGGACTAGCGGGAGGGGGAGAGACCCAGTACTTC